These T cell receptor beta chains were read from a single sample in a study of T cells after yellow fever vaccination. TCRdb used MiXCR to reprocess the 5' RACE reads, holding one entry per CDR3 protein. This sample carries approximately 180,000 distinct CDR3 sequences, approximately 6.2% of them seen once, and the ten largest clones take just under 3%. The specimen was CD4+ T cells sorted from PBMCs, collected on the day of the first yellow fever vaccination. The receptors here all came from a man between 18 and 29 years old who received the YFV17D yellow fever vaccine. Each CDR3 is given with its conserved first and last residue. D genes are given only for firm matches. Some rows have no size entry. The others give once, few or many, or a class for an expanded clone.

V gene: TRBV12-3/TRBV12-4
J gene: TRBJ2-7
D gene: TRBD1
clone size: many
CDR3 DNA: TGTGCCAGCAGTAGAGCCGGGACAGGGTACGAGCAGTACTTC
CDR3 protein: CASSRAGTGYEQYF

V gene: TRBV2
J gene: TRBJ1-1
D gene: NA
clone size: many
CDR3 DNA: TGTGCCAGCAGTGAACTGGAGGACACTGAAGCTTTCTTT
CDR3 protein: CASSELEDTEAFF

V gene: TRBV4-2
J gene: TRBJ1-2
D gene: TRBD1
clone size: few
CDR3 DNA: TGTGCCAGCAGCCAAGACTCCGGGACAGTTAACTATGGCTACACCTTC
CDR3 protein: CASSQDSGTVNYGYTF

V gene: TRBV4-1
J gene: TRBJ2-7
D gene: TRBD2
clone size: NA
CDR3 DNA: TGCGCCAGCAGCCAAGTAACGCGGGGGGGCTCCTACGAGCAGTACTTC
CDR3 protein: CASSQVTRGGSYEQYF

V gene: TRBV7-3
J gene: TRBJ2-5
D gene: NA
clone size: many
CDR3 DNA: TGTGCCAGCAGCTCATCCGGGGGCACGGACGAGACCCAGTACTTC
CDR3 protein: CASSSSGGTDETQYF

V gene: TRBV10-3
J gene: TRBJ1-6
D gene: NA
clone size: few
CDR3 DNA: TGTGCCGAAAGGTATGGACGGACCCAAGTAGTGGATTCACCCCTCCACTTT
CDR3 protein: CAERYGRTQVVDSPLHF

V gene: TRBV25-1
J gene: TRBJ2-3
D gene: NA
clone size: NA
CDR3 DNA: TGTGCCAGCAGGGACTGGTACACAGATACGCAGTATTTT
CDR3 protein: CASRDWYTDTQYF

V gene: TRBV14
J gene: TRBJ1-4
D gene: NA
clone size: few
CDR3 DNA: TGTGCCAGCAGCCCCCGGTGGCGAGTGGATGAAAAACTGTTTTTT
CDR3 protein: CASSPRWRVDEKLFF

V gene: TRBV10-3
J gene: TRBJ2-3
D gene: TRBD2
clone size: many
CDR3 DNA: TGTGCCATCAAGGCTAGCGGGGGGTCAGATACGCAGTATTTT
CDR3 protein: CAIKASGGSDTQYF

V gene: TRBV6-5
J gene: TRBJ2-2
D gene: TRBD1
clone size: many
CDR3 DNA: TGTGCCAGCAGTTCCCGACAGGGGATAGTTTTGACCGGGGAGCTGTTTTTT
CDR3 protein: CASSSRQGIVLTGELFF

V gene: TRBV27
J gene: TRBJ2-5
D gene: NA
clone size: many
CDR3 DNA: TGTGCCAGCAGTTTAGCGGGGCGGTTTCGGGAGACCCAGTACTTC
CDR3 protein: CASSLAGRFRETQYF

V gene: TRBV5-1
J gene: TRBJ2-5
D gene: TRBD1
clone size: NA
CDR3 DNA: TGCGCCAGCAGCTTGGGGACAGGGGTCAACTTGCAAGAGACCCAGTACTTC
CDR3 protein: CASSLGTGVNLQETQYF

V gene: TRBV5-4
J gene: TRBJ1-2
D gene: TRBD1
clone size: many
CDR3 DNA: TGTGCCAGCAGCTTGGACAGGGGGCATGGCTACACCTTC
CDR3 protein: CASSLDRGHGYTF

V gene: TRBV2
J gene: TRBJ2-7
D gene: NA
clone size: many
CDR3 DNA: TGTGCCAGCCAACAGGACGGGGAAGTATACGAGCAGTACTTC
CDR3 protein: CASQQDGEVYEQYF

V gene: TRBV5-1
J gene: TRBJ2-3
D gene: NA
clone size: few
CDR3 DNA: TGCGCCAGCAGCTTGGACCCCCCAGATACGCAGTATTTT
CDR3 protein: CASSLDPPDTQYF